These 30 T cell receptor beta chains came from one sample sequenced in a study of shared clonotypes between healthy human individuals. Method: immunoSEQ multiplex PCR; TCRdb's copy keeps in-frame clones and lacks some. The table lists approximately 1,000,000 clones, more than 75% of them singletons. Sequencing was done on a sample of memory CD4+ T cells from PBMCs. Regarding subset: CD45RA-negative fraction. Receptors originate from a man between 18 and 35 years old in good health. Some clones in this sample may be carry-over from other donors' samples.

The chain has TRBV6-1 and TRBJ2-6, with 9 bases that match TRBD1. CDR1 and CDR2 from the germline V gene are MNHNS and SASEGT. Trimming took 4 bases from V and 0 from J; bases not matched to a gene: 4. The CDR3 length is 17 residues. The CDR3 DNA is TGTGCCAGCAGTGCCGGGACAGGGAACTCTGGGGCCAACGTCCTGACTTTC. This encodes CASSAGTGNSGANVLTF.

The genes are TRBV7-9 and TRBJ2-5; a weak D match, TRBD1 (6 bases). V gave up 2 bases and J gave up 5 bases, with 15 bases separating them. Germline CDR1 reads SEHNR; CDR2 reads FQNEAQ (reference sequence). This CDR3 spans 15 amino acids. Here the CDR3 DNA reads TGTGCCAGCAGCTTAATGCAGGGAAGGGGGGAGACCCAGTACTTC. Its protein product is CASSLMQGRGETQYF.

This chain joins TRBV9 and TRBJ2-3; no firm D call. Trimming shortened V by 2 bases and J by 0 bases, and 19 bases separated the two germline ends. Germline CDR1 SGDLS, CDR2 YYNGEE. CDR3 length: 18 amino acids. This chain's CDR3 is CASSVPKLHPFSTDTQYF. Written as DNA, the CDR3 is TGTGCCAGCAGCGTTCCCAAATTACACCCTTTTAGCACAGATACGCAGTATTTT.

The rearrangement joins TRBV11-2 to TRBJ2-1, with 7 bases aligning to TRBD2. V shed 5 bases and J 10 bases; nucleotides not matched to a gene: 5. Germline V gene lookup returns CDR1 SGHAT and CDR2 FQNNGV. This CDR3 contains 12 residues. The CDR3 bases are TGTGCCAGCAGCCGCCTGGGGGGGGAGCAGTTCTTC. Translating gives CASSRLGGEQFF. The whole variable domain, remainder taken from reference TRBV11-2 and TRBJ2-1, is EAGVAQSPRYKIIEKRQSVAFWCNPISGHATLYWYQQILGQGPKLLIQFQNNGVVDDSQLPKDRFSAERLKGVDSTLKIQPAKLEDSAVYLCASSRLGGEQFFGPGTRLTVL.

The rearrangement uses TRBV9 and TRBJ2-5; TRBD1 matches at 10 bases. The CDR3 runs to 15 residues. V shed 4 bases and J 3 bases; nucleotides not matched to a gene: 6. Germline V gene sequence: CDR1 SGDLS, CDR2 YYNGEE. The CDR3 is CASSLLGTGEETQYF. In DNA, the CDR3 is TGTGCCAGCAGCCTGCTAGGGACAGGGGAAGAGACCCAGTACTTC.

This sequence joins TRBV28 and TRBJ2-3; 7 nucleotides match TRBD1. Trimming at V came to 6 bases and at J to 9 bases, leaving 9 bases not matched to a gene. The CDR3 has 13 residues. The V gene's germline CDR1 is MDHEN and CDR2 SYDVKM. The CDR3 coding sequence is TGTGCCAGCAGCCTACAGGGGATCCTCACGCAGTATTTT. Protein product: CASSLQGILTQYF.

The chain couples TRBV7-6 to TRBJ2-1; 7 bases align to TRBD2. The V gene's germline CDR1 is SGHVS and CDR2 FNYEAQ. The CDR3 has 17 amino acids. With V trimmed by 2 bases and J by 0 bases, 7 bases remained unmatched. This CDR3 reads CASSLRERGLSYNEQFF. The CDR3 DNA is TGTGCCAGCAGCTTAAGGGAGCGGGGCCTCTCCTACAATGAGCAGTTCTTC.

The chain carries TRBV28 and TRBJ2-1; D gene uncertain. The CDR3 has 11 residues. Trimming left V 7 bases short and J 9 bases short, with 10 bases between. In germline, CDR1 is MDHEN, CDR2 SYDVKM. The CDR3 sequence: CASTVGREQFF. The DNA for the CDR3 is TGTGCCAGCACCGTAGGGCGTGAGCAGTTCTTC.

This clone has only one observation. This chain connects TRBV18 to TRBJ1-5; TRBD1 matches at 9 bases. The CDR3 is made up of 14 amino acids. V was clipped by 4 bases and J by 4 bases; unmatched bases: 2. Per germline, CDR1 KGHSH and CDR2 LQKENI. CDR3: CASSLDRGNQPQHF. The CDR3 region has the DNA TGTGCCAGCTCACTAGACAGGGGGAATCAGCCCCAGCATTTT.

The chain uses TRBV7-8 and TRBJ2-7; D might be TRBD2 (5 bases). Trimming took off 8 bases at V and 0 bases at J, with 11 bases between the two ends. Germline values: CDR1 SGHVS, CDR2 FQNEAQ. CDR3 length: 13 residues. The CDR3 region has the DNA TGTGCCAGCGAGGGTCCCCCCTCCTACGAGCAGTACTTC. Encoded protein: CASEGPPSYEQYF.

This clone has a handful of counts. The chain couples TRBV11-2 to TRBJ1-1; D might be TRBD1 (5 bases). This CDR3 spans 12 amino acids. CDR1 SGHAT and CDR2 FQNNGV come from the germline V gene. V was shortened by 5 bases and J by 3 bases, with 7 bases between the two germline ends. The CDR3 DNA reads as TGTGCCAGCAGCCTCAGGGACACTGAAGCTTTCTTT. This translates into CASSLRDTEAFF.

This clone was recorded once. The V gene is TRBV28, the J gene TRBJ2-3, with D possibly TRBD2 on 6 matching bases. Germline values: CDR1 MDHEN, CDR2 SYDVKM. Trimming took off 6 bases at V and 3 bases at J, with 16 bases between the two ends. There are 15 residues in the CDR3. Here the CDR3 DNA reads TGTGCCAGCAGGTTAACGGGAGTCCGGACAGATACGCAGTATTTT. Translated: CASRLTGVRTDTQYF. Full variable domain (outside the CDR3, taken from reference TRBV28 and TRBJ2-3): DVKVTQSSRYLVKRTGEKVFLECVQDMDHENMFWYRQDPGLGLRLIYFSYDVKMKEKGDIPEGYSVSREKKERFSLILESASTNQTSMYLCASRLTGVRTDTQYFGPGTRLTVL.

The chain joins TRBV7-2 to TRBJ2-1, with D perhaps assigned TRBD1 or TRBD2 (5 bases each). Trimming pared 6 bases from V and 5 bases from J, leaving 14 bases between. Germline loops: CDR1 SGHTA, CDR2 FQGNSA. The CDR3 extends over 14 amino acids. CDR3 bases: TGTGCCAGCAGTTTCCGGGACCTCAACAATGAGCAGTTCTTC. As protein: CASSFRDLNNEQFF.

CDR3 residues: CASSQVLAGVAKNIQYF. CDR3 nucleotides: TGCGCCAGCAGCCAAGTATTAGCGGGAGTCGCTAAAAACATTCAGTACTTC. The chain uses TRBV4-1 and TRBJ2-4; TRBD2 matches 9 bases. J gave up 4 bases and V 1 base, and 8 bases lay outside the gene matches. Germline values: CDR1 MGHRA, CDR2 YSYEKL. This CDR3 has 17 amino acids.

The chain employs TRBV15 and TRBJ2-3, with D tentatively TRBD2 (6 bases). The CDR3 length is 12 residues. Per the germline V gene, CDR1 is LNHNV and CDR2 is YYDKDF (reference sequence). The V and J ends lost 4 bases and 5 bases respectively, with 7 bases between them. The CDR3, as DNA: TGTGCCACCAGCACCGGGGGAGATACGCAGTATTTT. It is translated as CATSTGGDTQYF.

This clone was picked up one time. The chain employs TRBV5-1 and TRBJ2-5; D not resolved. V was trimmed by 0 bases and J by 1 base, leaving 16 bases between them. Germline lookup yields CDR1 SGHRS and CDR2 YFSETQ. This CDR3 has 17 amino acids. The CDR3 region is CASSLGVLVASQETQYF. The CDR3 DNA reads as TGCGCCAGCAGCTTGGGGGTTTTGGTGGCCAGCCAAGAGACCCAGTACTTC.

The J gene is TRBJ2-5, the V gene TRBV28, with D perhaps matching TRBD2 (6 bases). With 5 bases removed from V and 6 bases from J, the gap between germline ends came to 22 bases. Germline V gene data show CDR1 as MDHEN and CDR2 as SYDVKM. This CDR3 spans 16 amino acids. The CDR3 bases are TGTGCCAGCAGTACCCCGGGACTCCAAAACGGGAAGACCCAGTACTTC. Translation: CASSTPGLQNGKTQYF.

V is TRBV5-6 and J is TRBJ2-1; D is possibly TRBD1 or TRBD2 (5 bases each). The CDR3 loop spans 15 amino acids. The V end was cut by 2 bases, the J end by 5 bases, with 14 bases between. Germline V CDR1 and CDR2: SGHDT, YYEEEE. The CDR3 loop reads CASSFLTAVHNEQFF. Written as DNA, the CDR3 is TGTGCCAGCAGCTTCTTGACAGCGGTACACAATGAGCAGTTCTTC.

This chain connects TRBV21-1 to TRBJ2-2; the table's D call, TRBD1, was not checked against the DNA. TRBV21-1 is a documented pseudogene. CDR3 length: 16 residues. The CDR3 loop is CASRTLGTSNTGELFF. The CDR3 bases are TGTGCCAGCAGAACCCTCGGGACATCGAACACCGGGGAGCTGTTTTTT.

This clone was recorded once. This sample includes further DNA sequences coding for the same CDR3. The rearrangement links TRBV20-1 to TRBJ2-5; D uncertain. Deletions cut 3 bases from V and 5 bases from J, with 4 bases between. This CDR3 is 10 amino acids long. Germline V gives CDR1 DFQATT, CDR2 SNEGSKA (reference sequence). The CDR3 sequence is CSARSETQYF. CDR3 nucleotides: TGCAGTGCTAGGTCTGAGACCCAGTACTTC.

In this sample, this clone turned up a few times. The CDR3: CASSELGAQNEKLFF. The DNA for the CDR3 is TGTGCCAGCAGTGAGTTGGGTGCCCAGAATGAAAAACTGTTTTTT. V usage is TRBV2 and J usage is TRBJ1-4; D not resolved. The CDR3 contains 15 residues. The V end lost 3 bases, the J end lost 5 bases, and 13 bases lay between the germline ends. CDR1 and CDR2 (germline): SNHLY, FYNNEI.

The rearrangement uses TRBV25-1 and TRBJ1-1; D uncertain. V lost 6 bases and J 0 bases, leaving 8 bases between the germline ends. The CDR3 covers 13 residues. CDR1 is MGHDK and CDR2 is SYGVNS in the germline V gene. The CDR3 region has the DNA TGTGCCAGCAGCTCGGTTATGAACACTGAAGCTTTCTTT. Its translation: CASSSVMNTEAFF.

The chain couples TRBV18 to TRBJ2-7; TRBD1 agrees at 12 bases. CDR3 length equals 16 residues. The J segment lost 3 bases and the V segment lost 6 bases, leaving 9 bases of the junction unmatched. Germline V gene lookup returns CDR1 KGHSH and CDR2 LQKENI. The chain's CDR3 is CASSLTRDRGLYEQYF. DNA for the CDR3: TGTGCCAGCTCGTTAACCCGGGACAGGGGGCTCTACGAGCAGTACTTC.

The rearrangement links TRBV28 to TRBJ2-2; 8 bases map to TRBD2. The germline V gene encodes CDR1 MDHEN and CDR2 SYDVKM. V was clipped by 1 base and J by 5 bases; unmatched bases: 21. The CDR3 totals 21 residues. DNA for the CDR3: TGTGCCAGCAGTTTATACCCCTCCCTTTGGGGGCGGGAGGATGATACCGGGGAGCTGTTTTTT. It encodes CASSLYPSLWGREDDTGELFF.

The chain uses TRBV29-1 and TRBJ2-1; 10 nucleotides line up with TRBD2. Germline V gene sequence: CDR1 SQVTM, CDR2 ANQGSEA. CDR3 length equals 16 residues. V was clipped by 6 bases and J by 2 bases; unmatched bases: 10. In DNA, the CDR3 is TGCAGCGTGCTGAACATGCTAGCGGGAGCCTACAATGAGCAGTTCTTC. Translating it yields CSVLNMLAGAYNEQFF.

The chain couples TRBV27 to TRBJ1-2; TRBD1 is a possible D gene (6 bases). This CDR3 is built from 14 residues. Germline V lookup: CDR1 MNHEY, CDR2 SMNVEV (reference sequence). Trimming took 3 bases from V and 8 from J, leaving 16 bases between them. CDR3 protein: CASSFFGGRSGYTF. CDR3 bases: TGTGCCAGCAGTTTTTTTGGGGGGCGCAGCGGCTACACCTTC.

This clone was recorded at least ten times. Other DNA variants within this sample encode the same CDR3. The chain is built from TRBV28 and TRBJ1-2, with 9 nucleotides matching TRBD1. The V and J ends lost 2 bases and 6 bases, in that order; junction bases with no gene match: 4. CDR3 length equals 14 residues. In germline, CDR1 is MDHEN, CDR2 SYDVKM. The CDR3 coding sequence is TGTGCCAGCAGTTTAAGGGGACAGGGCGATGGCTACACCTTC. Translated: CASSLRGQGDGYTF.

The rearrangement joins TRBV4-1 to TRBJ1-2; D is ambiguous. The CDR3 totals 14 residues. The V and J ends lost 2 bases and 7 bases respectively, with 14 bases between them. Germline assignment: CDR1 MGHRA and CDR2 YSYEKL. As DNA, the CDR3 is TGCGCCAGCAGCCAACCCCTTATTGAGGCTGGCTACACCTTC. Translating it yields CASSQPLIEAGYTF.

A remark on this clone: One base separates it from a far larger clone, so it is likely a read error. Other DNA sequences in the sample encode the same CDR3. The chain recombines TRBV30 with TRBJ1-2; D may be TRBD1 (5 bases). The CDR3 spans 13 residues. The germline CDR1 and CDR2 sequences are GTSNPN and SVGIG (reference sequence). The CDR3 loop reads CAWRQGPKYGYTF. The CDR3 region has the DNA TGTGCCTGGAGGCAGGGCCCTAAGTATGGCTACACCTTC.

The chain joins TRBV4-2 to TRBJ1-5, with D maybe TRBD1 (5 bases). V was clipped by 4 bases and J by 5 bases, with 9 bases between them. CDR1 and CDR2 (germline): LGHNA, YNFKEQ. CDR3 length: 13 amino acids. The DNA of the CDR3 is TGTGCCAGCAGCCCACAGGAGGATCAGCCCCAGCATTTT. Protein product: CASSPQEDQPQHF.